This TCR beta chain was recovered during a study of chemoradiotherapy in HPV16-positive cancers. For the study at large: Functional T-cell assays on a couple of HPV16-positive patients' cells defined candidate HPV-specific clones and common TCR motifs.

In the case of this clone: The antigen remains undetermined.

V shed 0 bases and J 2 bases; nucleotides not matched to a gene: 1. Looked up from germline, CDR1 is ENHRY and CDR2 is SYGVKD. The CDR3 extends over 16 amino acids. This table comes from immunoSEQ multiplex PCR, and its TCRdb copy is limited to in-frame clones, with some not included. The sample lists fewer than 30,000 clones, approximately 94% occurring once. Findings and limits, study-wide: Functional assays defining HPV-specific T cells used only a couple of HPV16-positive patients. Candidate HPV-specific clones and E7-related TCR motifs grew in tumor during treatment.

Over chemoradiotherapy, repertoires were sampled more than once. This receptor was identified in a human donor with HPV-associated anogenital cancer. This sample was gathered from a patient who underwent chemoradiotherapy. The gene calls are TRBV10-3 and TRBJ2-1; 10 bases fit TRBD2. CDR3 sequence: CAISESSGGTYNEQFF. The CDR3 DNA sequence: TGTGCCATCAGTGAGTCTAGCGGGGGGACCTACAATGAGCAGTTCTTC.